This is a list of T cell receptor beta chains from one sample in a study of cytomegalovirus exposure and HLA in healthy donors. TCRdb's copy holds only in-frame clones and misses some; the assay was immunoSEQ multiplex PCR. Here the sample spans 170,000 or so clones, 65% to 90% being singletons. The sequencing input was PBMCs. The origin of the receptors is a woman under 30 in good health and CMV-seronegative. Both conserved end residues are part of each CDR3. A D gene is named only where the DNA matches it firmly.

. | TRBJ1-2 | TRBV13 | CASKLSNYGYTF | TGTGCCAGCAAGCTTTCTAACTATGGCTACACCTTC
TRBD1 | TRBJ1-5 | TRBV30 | CAWSPRGQGLSFPQPQHF | TGTGCCTGGAGCCCCCGGGGACAGGGGCTTTCCTTCCCCCAGCCCCAGCATTTT
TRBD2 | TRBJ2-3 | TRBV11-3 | CASSLGVAGGNTDTQYF | TGTGCCAGCAGCCTCGGGGTAGCGGGGGGGAACACAGATACGCAGTATTTT
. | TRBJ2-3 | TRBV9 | CASSVVGIGDTQYF | TGTGCCAGCAGCGTAGTCGGGATAGGGGATACGCAGTATTTT
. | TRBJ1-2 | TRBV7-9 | CASSLTENYGYTF | TGTGCCAGCAGCTTAACAGAAAACTATGGCTACACCTTC
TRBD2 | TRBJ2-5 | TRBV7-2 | CASSLALAGGIGGQETQYF | TGTGCCAGCAGCTTAGCACTAGCGGGGGGGATTGGAGGGCAAGAGACCCAGTACTTC
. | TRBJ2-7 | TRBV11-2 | CASSLGEPYEQYF | TGTGCCAGCAGCCTAGGGGAGCCCTACGAGCAGTACTTC
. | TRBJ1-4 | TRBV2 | CASSGQGHEKLFF | TGTGCCAGCAGTGGGCAGGGTCATGAAAAACTGTTTTTT
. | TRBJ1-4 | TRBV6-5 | CASRRQSSNEKLFF | TGTGCCAGCAGGCGACAGTCTTCTAATGAAAAACTGTTTTTT
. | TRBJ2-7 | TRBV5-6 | CASSLDRGGYEQYF | TGTGCCAGCAGCTTGGACAGGGGAGGCTACGAGCAGTACTTC
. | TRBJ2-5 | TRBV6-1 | CASSSTRTETQYF | TGTGCCAGCAGTTCGACACGAACAGAGACCCAGTACTTC
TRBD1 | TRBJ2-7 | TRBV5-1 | CASSTRRDRVAEQYF | TGCGCCAGCAGCACGCGACGGGACAGGGTCGCCGAGCAGTACTTC
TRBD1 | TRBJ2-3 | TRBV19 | CASSITGTGADTQYF | TGTGCCAGTAGCATCACGGGGACAGGGGCAGATACGCAGTATTTT
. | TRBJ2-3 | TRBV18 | CASSPPGSTDTQYF | TGTGCCAGCTCACCGCCGGGTAGCACAGATACGCAGTATTTT